A single sample gave rise to the 19 T cell receptor beta chains below, sequenced in a study of T cell responses to AZD1222 COVID-19 vaccine. The protocol was immunoSEQ multiplex PCR, while the TCRdb copy is restricted to in-frame clones and leaves out a portion. The sample consists of about 150,000 clones, approximately 80% of them appearing once. Material: peripheral blood, obtained on day 0 of AZD1222 vaccination. The receptors come from an adult in good health.

This clone has a single count. This chain uses TRBV2 with TRBJ2-7, with D unclear. The germline V gene has CDR1 SNHLY and CDR2 FYNNEI. V lost 2 bases to trimming and J lost 3 bases, with 14 bases between them. The length of the CDR3 is 15 residues. CDR3 in DNA: TGTGCCAGCAGTGAATCCCCTAATGAGAGCTACGAGCAGTACTTC. Translated, it gives CASSESPNESYEQYF.

The chain couples TRBV12-3 or TRBV12-4 to TRBJ2-7, with a possible D match to TRBD1 (5 bases). This CDR3 is 13 amino acids long. Trimming pared 3 bases from V and 3 bases from J, leaving 9 bases between. The CDR3 nucleotides are TGTGCCAGCAGTTTCAACAGGCGCTACGAGCAGTACTTC. It codes for CASSFNRRYEQYF.

CDR3 sequence reads: CASTTDPRNEQFF. The CDR3 region has the DNA TGTGCCAGCACCACGGACCCGAGAAATGAGCAGTTCTTC. The rearrangement links TRBV2 to TRBJ2-1, with D uncertain. V lost 7 bases and J lost 7, with 14 bases in between. The CDR3 consists of 13 residues. Germline V gene data show CDR1 as SNHLY and CDR2 as FYNNEI. Filled out from reference TRBV2 and TRBJ2-1, the complete variable domain reads EPEVTQTPSHQVTQMGQEVILRCVPISNHLYFYWYRQILGQKVEFLVSFYNNEISEKSEIFDDQFSVERPDGSNFTLKIRSTKLEDSAMYFCASTTDPRNEQFFGPGTRLTVL.

The CDR3 reads CASQIPLRGNQPQHF. For the CDR3, the DNA is TGTGCCAGCCAAATACCCCTGCGAGGGAATCAGCCCCAGCATTTT. The gene calls are TRBV19 and TRBJ1-5; D call uncertain. Trimming stripped 9 bases from V and 4 bases from J, with 19 bases between. The CDR3 is 15 amino acids. CDR1 and CDR2 (germline): LNHDA, SQIVND (reference sequence).

This sequence joins TRBV10-3 and TRBJ1-2, with a weak D call TRBD1 (6 bases). CDR1 is ENHRY and CDR2 is SYGVKD in the germline V gene. Deletions cut 0 bases from V and 3 bases from J, with 14 bases between. The CDR3 totals 16 residues. The CDR3 DNA reads as TGTGCCATCAGTGAGTCGATCGGTTCAGGGGACTATGGCTACACCTTC. This sequence encodes CAISESIGSGDYGYTF.

V is TRBV7-8 and J is TRBJ1-2, with 9 bases that match TRBD1. Germline CDR1 is SGHVS and CDR2 is FQNEAQ. The CDR3 extends over 15 amino acids. J was trimmed by 3 bases and V by 5 bases; bases with no gene match: 7. The CDR3 DNA follows: TGTGCCAGCAGCCCCCGGGACAGGGTTGACTATGGCTACACCTTC. Protein: CASSPRDRVDYGYTF.

This chain links TRBV7-9 with TRBJ1-3, with a weak D call TRBD1 (5 bases). Germline V gene data show CDR1 as SEHNR and CDR2 as FQNEAQ (reference sequence). The CDR3 loop spans 14 amino acids. V was cut by 11 bases and J by 0 bases, with 14 bases left in between. DNA for the CDR3: TGTGCCGGGGGACTTGGGATCTCTGGAAACACCATATATTTT. Translation gives CAGGLGISGNTIYF.

The chain recombines TRBV15 with TRBJ1-1; maybe TRBD1 (5 bases). V lost 3 bases and J 2 bases, leaving 13 bases between the germline ends. The CDR3 loop spans 15 amino acids. CDR1 is LNHNV, CDR2 YYDKDF, per germline (reference sequence). The CDR3 DNA is TGTGCCACCAGCAGGGCCGGGACCGCCAACACTGAAGCTTTCTTT. Its translation is CATSRAGTANTEAFF.

The V call is TRBV7-9, the J call TRBJ1-2, with D unclear. Trimming took 5 bases from V and 2 from J, leaving 6 bases between them. Germline V gene data show CDR1 as SEHNR and CDR2 as FQNEAQ (reference sequence). This CDR3 has 12 residues. The CDR3 sequence is CASSRANYGYTF. CDR3 DNA: TGTGCCAGCAGCCGCGCCAACTATGGCTACACCTTC.

The chain couples TRBV27 to TRBJ1-6, with 11 nucleotides matching TRBD1. The CDR3 is made up of 17 amino acids. Germline V gives CDR1 MNHEY, CDR2 SMNVEV (reference sequence). The ends lost 1 base at V and 7 bases at J; junction bases unmatched: 6. CDR3 DNA sequence: TGTGCCAGCAGTTTATTTCCCCGGACAGGGGGCAATTCACCCCTCCACTTT. It encodes CASSLFPRTGGNSPLHF.

The chain is built from TRBV18 and TRBJ2-1; possibly TRBD2 for D (7 bases). V was trimmed by 4 bases and J by 8 bases, leaving 15 bases between them. This CDR3 region has 14 residues. The germline V gene encodes CDR1 KGHSH and CDR2 LQKENI. The CDR3 region is CASSRGGFSDEQFF. The CDR3 DNA reads as TGTGCCAGCTCACGGGGGGGCTTTAGCGATGAGCAGTTCTTC.

V and J are TRBV5-1 and TRBJ1-1; D remains ambiguous. The V gene's germline CDR1 is SGHRS and CDR2 YFSETQ. The CDR3 runs 15 residues. Trimming pared 1 base from V and 1 base from J, leaving 11 bases between. The CDR3, as DNA: TGCGCCAGCAGCTTGTCGTCGCAGGCGAACACTGAAGCTTTCTTT. Residues: CASSLSSQANTEAFF.

The genes are TRBV5-6 and TRBJ2-5; TRBD1 matches 7 bases. CDR1 SGHDT and CDR2 YYEEEE come from the germline V gene. With V trimmed by 5 bases and J by 6 bases, 13 bases remained unmatched. The CDR3 has 15 amino acids. The CDR3 spells CASRIGQVGGKTQYF. CDR3 nucleotides: TGTGCCAGCAGAATAGGACAGGTTGGGGGAAAGACCCAGTACTTC.

The chain employs TRBV6-5 and TRBJ1-4, with D unclear. The germline gives CDR1 MNHEY, CDR2 SVGAGI. This CDR3 has 13 amino acids. The V end lost 6 bases, the J end lost 4 bases, and 9 bases lay between the germline ends. CDR3 residues: CASRGSINEKLFF. The CDR3 DNA reads as TGTGCCAGCAGGGGGTCAATTAATGAAAAACTGTTTTTT.

The rearrangement uses TRBV5-6 and TRBJ2-7; 9 nucleotides match TRBD1. Germline V gene lookup returns CDR1 SGHDT and CDR2 YYEEEE. The CDR3 totals 15 residues. V shed 4 bases, J shed 6 bases, and the junction held 11 bases outside the gene matches. CDR3 sequence reads: CASSPQGTGSSEQYF. CDR3 nucleotide sequence: TGTGCCAGCAGCCCACAGGGGACAGGGAGTAGCGAGCAGTACTTC.

This clone was detected only once. V and J are TRBV6-1 and TRBJ2-5; D gene unclear. The CDR3 is 13 amino acids. The germline V gene has CDR1 MNHNS and CDR2 SASEGT. V was cut by 3 bases and J by 7 bases, with 12 bases left in between. This chain's CDR3 is CASSDGPGRTQYF. CDR3 nucleotide sequence: TGTGCCAGCAGTGATGGTCCCGGGCGGACCCAGTACTTC.

The chain links TRBV29-1 to TRBJ2-1; 10 bases are a match to TRBD2. This CDR3 has 13 residues. Looked up from germline, CDR1 is SQVTM and CDR2 is ANQGSEA. The V gene end was trimmed by 4 bases and the J gene end by 10 bases; junction bases not matched to a gene: 7. CDR3 coding DNA: TGCAGCGTTGTAGCGGGGGGATTAAAGGAGCAGTTCTTC. Translation: CSVVAGGLKEQFF.

J is TRBJ2-7 and V is TRBV29-1; a possible D gene is TRBD1 (5 bases). Germline assignment: CDR1 SQVTM and CDR2 ANQGSEA. The length of the CDR3 is 11 residues. The V end lost 2 bases, the J end lost 12 bases, and 14 bases lay between the germline ends. CDR3 DNA: TGCAGCGTTGAACAGGGTTGGACCTCGTACTTC. Amino acid sequence: CSVEQGWTSYF.

This clone was observed a handful of times. This sequence joins TRBV4-2 and TRBJ2-7; 9 nucleotides line up with TRBD2. The J segment lost 3 bases and the V segment lost 0 bases, leaving 6 bases of the junction unmatched. The germline gives CDR1 LGHNA, CDR2 YNFKEQ. The CDR3 consists of 16 residues. CDR3 DNA sequence: TGTGCCAGCAGCCAAGATGGTAGCGGGGGCCACTACGAGCAGTACTTC. Translating gives CASSQDGSGGHYEQYF.